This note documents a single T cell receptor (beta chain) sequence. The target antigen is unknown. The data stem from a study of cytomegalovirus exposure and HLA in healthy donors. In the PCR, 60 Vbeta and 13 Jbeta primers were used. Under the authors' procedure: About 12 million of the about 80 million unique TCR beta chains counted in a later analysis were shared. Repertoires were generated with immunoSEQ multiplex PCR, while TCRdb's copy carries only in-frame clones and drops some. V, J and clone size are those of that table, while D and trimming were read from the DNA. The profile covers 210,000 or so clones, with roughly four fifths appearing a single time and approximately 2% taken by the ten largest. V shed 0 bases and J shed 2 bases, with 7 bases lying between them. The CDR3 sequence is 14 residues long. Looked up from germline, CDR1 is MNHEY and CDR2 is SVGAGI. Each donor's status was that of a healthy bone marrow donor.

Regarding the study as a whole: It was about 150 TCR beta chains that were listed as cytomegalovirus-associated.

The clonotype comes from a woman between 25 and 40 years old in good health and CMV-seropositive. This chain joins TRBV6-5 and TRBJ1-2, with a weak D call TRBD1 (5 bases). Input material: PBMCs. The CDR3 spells CASSYSSGNYGYTF. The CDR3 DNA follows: TGTGCCAGCAGTTACTCGTCAGGGAACTATGGCTACACCTTC.